This section outlines one T cell receptor (beta chain) sequence together with its context. Its antigen is not known. This sample stems from a study of T cells in localized non-small cell lung cancer. Regarding the study as a whole: Compared with tumor, uninvolved adjacent lung displayed greater T cell clonality, ranking highest overall. Patients showing higher blood T cell density tended to see longer overall survival. Of the top 100 tumor clones, median about 56 were in adjacent lung, around 28 among its top 100. Sequencing, confined to only one tumor region, leaves heterogeneity possible.

Data came from immunoSEQ multiplex PCR; TCRdb stores just in-frame clones and leaves some out. The top ten clones hold roughly 2% of a sample with about 59,000 clones, approximately 87% of them seen once. Specimen: peripheral blood, collected before any cancer treatment. The origin of this receptor is a woman aged 35-75 years with stage I lung adenocarcinoma.

In DNA form, the CDR3 reads TGTGCCAGTTCTTGGAGCGCGAACACCGGGGAGCTGTTTTTT. Protein: CASSWSANTGELFF. The gene calls are TRBV19 and TRBJ2-2; unclear D gene. Germline assignment: CDR1 LNHDA and CDR2 SQIVND (reference sequence). V was pared by 8 bases and J by 0 bases, with 10 bases between. This CDR3 spans 14 amino acids. Supplemented by reference TRBV19 and TRBJ2-2, the full variable domain reads DGGITQSPKYLFRKEGQNVTLSCEQNLNHDAMYWYRQDPGQGLRLIYYSQIVNDFQKGDIAEGYSVSREKKESFPLTVTSAQKNPTAFYLCASSWSANTGELFFGEGSRLTVL.